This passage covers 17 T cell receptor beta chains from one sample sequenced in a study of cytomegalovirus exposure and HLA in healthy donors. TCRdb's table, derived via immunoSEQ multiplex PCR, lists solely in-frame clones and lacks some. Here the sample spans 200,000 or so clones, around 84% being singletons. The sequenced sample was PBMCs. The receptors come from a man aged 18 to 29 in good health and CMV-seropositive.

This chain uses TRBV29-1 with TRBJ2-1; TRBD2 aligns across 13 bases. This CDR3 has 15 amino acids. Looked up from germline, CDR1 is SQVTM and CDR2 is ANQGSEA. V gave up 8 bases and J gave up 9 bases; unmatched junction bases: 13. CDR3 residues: CSLKTSGRSRSEQFF. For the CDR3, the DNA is TGCAGCCTAAAGACTAGCGGGAGGTCTAGGAGTGAGCAGTTCTTC.

CDR3 residues: CASSPSTGGSYNEQFF. The DNA of the CDR3 is TGTGCCAGCAGCCCATCCACAGGGGGATCCTACAATGAGCAGTTCTTC. The chain carries TRBV27 and TRBJ2-1, with TRBD1 identical over 8 bases. CDR1 and CDR2 (germline): MNHEY, SMNVEV (reference sequence). Trimming took 6 bases from V and 1 from J; bases not matched to a gene: 8. CDR3 length equals 16 residues.

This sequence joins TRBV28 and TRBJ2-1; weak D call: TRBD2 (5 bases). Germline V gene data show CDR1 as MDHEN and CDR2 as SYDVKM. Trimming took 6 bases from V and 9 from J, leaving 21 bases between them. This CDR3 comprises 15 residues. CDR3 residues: CASSRRTLILSEQFF. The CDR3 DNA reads TGTGCCAGCAGCCGCCGGACTCTGATCCTCAGTGAGCAGTTCTTC.

The CDR3 DNA sequence: TGTGCCAGCAGCTTGGGTGGGGCTGCGGCCTACACCTTC. Its translation: CASSLGGAAAYTF. The rearrangement uses TRBV5-4 and TRBJ1-2, with D maybe TRBD1 (5 bases). Trimming took 0 bases from V and 10 from J, leaving 13 bases between them. The CDR3 spans 13 residues. From germline, CDR1 is SGHNT and CDR2 YYREEE (reference sequence). Looking up the rest from reference TRBV5-4 and TRBJ1-2 gives the full variable domain: ETGVTQSPTHLIKTRGQQVTLRCSSQSGHNTVSWYQQALGQGPQFIFQYYREEENGRGNFPPRFSGLQFPNYSSELNVNALELDDSALYLCASSLGGAAAYTFGSGTRLTVV.

Here the CDR3 reads CASSLAASGRIEQFF. The DNA for the CDR3 is TGTGCCAGCAGCTTAGCGGCTAGCGGGAGGATTGAGCAGTTCTTC. The chain joins TRBV7-6 to TRBJ2-1; the match to TRBD2 covers 11 bases. The CDR3 consists of 15 residues. Germline CDR1 SGHVS, CDR2 FNYEAQ. Trimming removed 0 bases from V and 9 bases from J; junction bases left unmatched: 4.

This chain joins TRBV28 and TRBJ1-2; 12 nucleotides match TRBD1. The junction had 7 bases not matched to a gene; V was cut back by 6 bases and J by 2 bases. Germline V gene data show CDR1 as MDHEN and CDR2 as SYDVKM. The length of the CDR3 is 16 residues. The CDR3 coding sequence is TGTGCCAGCAGCCCCCGGGGACAGGGGGCCAACTATGGCTACACCTTC. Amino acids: CASSPRGQGANYGYTF.

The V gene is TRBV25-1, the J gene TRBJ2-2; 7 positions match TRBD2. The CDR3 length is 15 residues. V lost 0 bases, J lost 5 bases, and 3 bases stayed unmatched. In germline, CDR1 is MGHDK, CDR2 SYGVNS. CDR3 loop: CASSEYREATGELFF. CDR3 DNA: TGTGCCAGCAGTGAATATCGGGAGGCGACCGGGGAGCTGTTTTTT.

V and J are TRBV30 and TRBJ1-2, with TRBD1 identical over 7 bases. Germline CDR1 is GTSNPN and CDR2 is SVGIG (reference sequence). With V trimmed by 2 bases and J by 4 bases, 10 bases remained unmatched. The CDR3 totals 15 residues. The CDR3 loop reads CAWSPLRQGLYGYTF. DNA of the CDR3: TGTGCCTGGAGTCCCCTGAGACAGGGCCTCTATGGCTACACCTTC.

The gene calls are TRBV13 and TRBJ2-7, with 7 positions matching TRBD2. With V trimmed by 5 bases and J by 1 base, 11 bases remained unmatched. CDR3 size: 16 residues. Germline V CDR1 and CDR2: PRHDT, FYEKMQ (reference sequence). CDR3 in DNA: TGTGCCAGCAGCGACAGCTTTGGGGGGGATTCCTACGAGCAGTACTTC. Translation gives CASSDSFGGDSYEQYF.

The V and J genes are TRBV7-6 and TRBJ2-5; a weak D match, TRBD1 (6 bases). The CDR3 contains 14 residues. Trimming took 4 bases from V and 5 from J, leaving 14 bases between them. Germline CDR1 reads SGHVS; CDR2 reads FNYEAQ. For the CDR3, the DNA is TGTGCCAGCAGCTACTACAGGGATCGTGAGACCCAGTACTTC. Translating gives CASSYYRDRETQYF.

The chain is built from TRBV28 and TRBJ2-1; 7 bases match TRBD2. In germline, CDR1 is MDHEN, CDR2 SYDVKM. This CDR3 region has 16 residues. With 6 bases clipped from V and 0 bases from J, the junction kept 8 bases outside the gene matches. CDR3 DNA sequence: TGTGCCAGCAGCCCTATAAGCGGGGCCTCCTACAATGAGCAGTTCTTC. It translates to CASSPISGASYNEQFF.

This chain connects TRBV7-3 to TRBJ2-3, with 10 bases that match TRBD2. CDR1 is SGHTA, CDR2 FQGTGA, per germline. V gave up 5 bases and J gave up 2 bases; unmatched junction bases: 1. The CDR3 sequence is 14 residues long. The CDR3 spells CASSGLAVTDTQYF. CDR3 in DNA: TGTGCCAGCAGCGGACTAGCGGTCACAGATACGCAGTATTTT. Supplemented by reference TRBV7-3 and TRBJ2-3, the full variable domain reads GAGVSQTPSNKVTEKGKYVELRCDPISGHTALYWYRQSLGQGPEFLIYFQGTGAADDSGLPNDRFFAVRPEGSVSTLKIQRTERGDSAVYLCASSGLAVTDTQYFGPGTRLTVL.

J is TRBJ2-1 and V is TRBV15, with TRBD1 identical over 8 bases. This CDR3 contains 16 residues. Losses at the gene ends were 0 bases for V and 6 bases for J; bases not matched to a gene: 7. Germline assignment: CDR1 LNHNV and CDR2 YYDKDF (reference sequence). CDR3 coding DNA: TGTGCCACCAGCAGAGACTTGGACAGGGTGGGCAATGAGCAGTTCTTC. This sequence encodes CATSRDLDRVGNEQFF.

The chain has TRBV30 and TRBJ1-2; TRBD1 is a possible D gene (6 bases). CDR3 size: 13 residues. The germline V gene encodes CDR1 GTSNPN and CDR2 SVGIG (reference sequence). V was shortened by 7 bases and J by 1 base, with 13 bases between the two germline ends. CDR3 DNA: TGTGCCTCCCAACCGGGACATAACTATGGCTACACCTTC. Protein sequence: CASQPGHNYGYTF. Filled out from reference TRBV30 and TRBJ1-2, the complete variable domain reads SQTIHQWPATLVQPVGSPLSLECTVEGTSNPNLYWYRQAAGRGLQLLFYSVGIGQISSEVPQNLSASRPQDRQFILSSKKLLLSDSGFYLCASQPGHNYGYTFGSGTRLTVV.

This CDR3 is CASSFLGAGNTIYF. DNA for the CDR3: TGTGCCAGCAGCTTCCTAGGGGCTGGAAACACCATATATTTT. V gene TRBV5-6 combines with J gene TRBJ1-3, with D possibly TRBD1 on 5 matching bases. This CDR3 contains 14 residues. V was cut by 2 bases and J by 2 bases, with 8 bases left in between. Germline CDR1 is SGHDT and CDR2 is YYEEEE.

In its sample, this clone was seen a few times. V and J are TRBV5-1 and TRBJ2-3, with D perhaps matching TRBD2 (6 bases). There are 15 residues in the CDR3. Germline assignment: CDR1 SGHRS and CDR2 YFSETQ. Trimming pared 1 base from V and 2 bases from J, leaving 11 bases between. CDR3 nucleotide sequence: TGCGCCAGCAGCTTGAGAGCGGGTTCCACAGATACGCAGTATTTT. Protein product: CASSLRAGSTDTQYF. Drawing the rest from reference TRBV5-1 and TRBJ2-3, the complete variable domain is KAGVTQTPRYLIKTRGQQVTLSCSPISGHRSVSWYQQTPGQGLQFLFEYFSETQRNKGNFPGRFSGRQFSNSRSEMNVSTLELGDSALYLCASSLRAGSTDTQYFGPGTRLTVL.

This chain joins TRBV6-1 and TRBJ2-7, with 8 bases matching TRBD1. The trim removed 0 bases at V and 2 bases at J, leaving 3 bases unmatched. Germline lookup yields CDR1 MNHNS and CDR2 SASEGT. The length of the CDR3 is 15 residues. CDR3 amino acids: CASSEATGAPYEQYF. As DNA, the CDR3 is TGTGCCAGCAGTGAAGCGACAGGGGCCCCCTACGAGCAGTACTTC.